The source of this T cell receptor beta chain is a study of cytomegalovirus exposure and HLA in healthy donors. Primers for the PCR totalled 60 Vbeta and 13 Jbeta. TCRdb keeps only in-frame clones here, not all; method: immunoSEQ multiplex PCR. The sample lists 180,000 or so clones, roughly 85% occurring once. Germline-derived CDR1 and CDR2 are LGHNA and YNFKEQ. This CDR3 comprises 17 residues. This TCR was recovered from a man aged 18 to 29 in good health and CMV-seropositive. This chain joins TRBV4-2 and TRBJ2-5, with 10 bases aligning to TRBD1. The J call may be wrong; the DNA end is better matched by TRBJ2-7. The source material was PBMCs. The DNA for the CDR3 is TGTGCCAGCAGCCAACGACTCCGGGACAGGGGTGGGAACGAGCAGTACTTC. The encoded protein is CASSQRLRDRGGNEQYF.